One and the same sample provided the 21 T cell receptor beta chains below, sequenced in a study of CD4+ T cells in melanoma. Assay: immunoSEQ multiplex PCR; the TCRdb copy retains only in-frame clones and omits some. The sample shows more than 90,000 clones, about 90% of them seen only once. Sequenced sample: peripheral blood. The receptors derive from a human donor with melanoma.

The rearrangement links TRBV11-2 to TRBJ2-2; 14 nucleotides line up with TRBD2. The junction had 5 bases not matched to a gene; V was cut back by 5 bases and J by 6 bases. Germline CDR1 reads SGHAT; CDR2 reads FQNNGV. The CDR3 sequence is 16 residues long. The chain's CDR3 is CASSMTSGGAAGELFF. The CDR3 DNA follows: TGTGCCAGCAGCATGACTAGCGGGGGGGCCGCCGGGGAGCTGTTTTTT. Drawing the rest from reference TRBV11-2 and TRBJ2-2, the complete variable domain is EAGVAQSPRYKIIEKRQSVAFWCNPISGHATLYWYQQILGQGPKLLIQFQNNGVVDDSQLPKDRFSAERLKGVDSTLKIQPAKLEDSAVYLCASSMTSGGAAGELFFGEGSRLTVL.

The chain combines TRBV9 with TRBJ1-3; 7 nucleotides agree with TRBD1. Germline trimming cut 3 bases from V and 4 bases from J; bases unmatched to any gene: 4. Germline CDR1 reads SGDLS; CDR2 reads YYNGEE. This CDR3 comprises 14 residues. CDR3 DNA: TGTGCCAGCAGCGGGGACAGTGCAGGAAACACCATATATTTT. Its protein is CASSGDSAGNTIYF.

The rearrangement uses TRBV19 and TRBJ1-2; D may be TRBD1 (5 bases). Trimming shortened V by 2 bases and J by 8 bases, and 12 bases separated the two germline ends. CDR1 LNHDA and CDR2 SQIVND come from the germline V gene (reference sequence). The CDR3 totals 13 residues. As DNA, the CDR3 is TGTGCCAGTAGTATAAGTCGCAGGGCGGGCTACACCTTC. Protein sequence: CASSISRRAGYTF.

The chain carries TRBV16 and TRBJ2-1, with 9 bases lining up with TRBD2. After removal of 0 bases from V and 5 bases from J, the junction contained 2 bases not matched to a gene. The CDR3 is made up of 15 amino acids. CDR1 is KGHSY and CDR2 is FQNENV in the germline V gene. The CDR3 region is CASSQSSGGHNEQFF. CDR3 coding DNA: TGTGCCAGCAGCCAATCTAGCGGGGGCCACAATGAGCAGTTCTTC.

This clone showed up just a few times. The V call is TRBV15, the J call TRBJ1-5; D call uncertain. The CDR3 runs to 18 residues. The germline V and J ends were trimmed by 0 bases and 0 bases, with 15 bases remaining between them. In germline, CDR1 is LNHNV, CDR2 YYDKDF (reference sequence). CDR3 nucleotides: TGTGCCACCAGCAGAGACCCCCTCTTTGGAGATAGCAATCAGCCCCAGCATTTT. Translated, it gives CATSRDPLFGDSNQPQHF.

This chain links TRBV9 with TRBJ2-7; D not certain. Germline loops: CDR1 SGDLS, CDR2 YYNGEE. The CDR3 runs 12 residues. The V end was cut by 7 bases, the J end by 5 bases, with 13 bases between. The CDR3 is CASGLGQHEQYF. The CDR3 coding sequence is TGTGCCAGCGGTCTAGGGCAGCACGAGCAGTACTTC.

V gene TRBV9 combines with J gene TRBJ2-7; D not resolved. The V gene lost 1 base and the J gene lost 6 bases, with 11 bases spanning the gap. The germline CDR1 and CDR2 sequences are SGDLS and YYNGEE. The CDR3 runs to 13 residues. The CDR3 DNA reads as TGTGCCAGCAGCGTAATGGTAGTGGGCGAGCAGTACTTC. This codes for CASSVMVVGEQYF. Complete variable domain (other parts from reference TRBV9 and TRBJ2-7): DSGVTQTPKHLITATGQRVTLRCSPRSGDLSVYWYQQSLDQGLQFLIQYYNGEERAKGNILERFSAQQFPDLHSELNLSSLELGDSALYFCASSVMVVGEQYFGPGTRLTVT.

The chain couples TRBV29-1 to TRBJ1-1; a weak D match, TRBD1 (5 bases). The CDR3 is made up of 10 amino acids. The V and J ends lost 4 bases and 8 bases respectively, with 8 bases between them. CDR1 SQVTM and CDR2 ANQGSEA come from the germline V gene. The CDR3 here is CSVVRTEAFF. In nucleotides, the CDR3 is TGCAGCGTTGTTAGGACAGAAGCTTTCTTT. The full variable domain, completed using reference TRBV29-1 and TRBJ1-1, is SAVISQKPSRDICQRGTSLTIQCQVDSQVTMMFWYRQQPGQSLTLIATANQGSEATYESGFVIDKFPISRPNLTFSTLTVSNMSPEDSSIYLCSVVRTEAFFGQGTRLTVV.

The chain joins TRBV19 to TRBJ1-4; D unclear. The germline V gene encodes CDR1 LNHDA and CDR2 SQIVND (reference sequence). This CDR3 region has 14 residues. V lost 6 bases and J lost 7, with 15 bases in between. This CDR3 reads CASRGGASTEKLFF. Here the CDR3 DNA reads TGTGCCAGTAGGGGTGGAGCAAGTACTGAAAAACTGTTTTTT.

The CDR3 DNA is TGTGCCAGTACAGTCCCTGGAGGCAATCAGCCCCAGCATTTT. As protein: CASTVPGGNQPQHF. The chain combines TRBV19 with TRBJ1-5, with D unresolved. With 7 bases removed from V and 2 bases from J, the gap between germline ends came to 12 bases. Germline V gene sequence: CDR1 LNHDA, CDR2 SQIVND (reference sequence). The CDR3 runs 14 residues.

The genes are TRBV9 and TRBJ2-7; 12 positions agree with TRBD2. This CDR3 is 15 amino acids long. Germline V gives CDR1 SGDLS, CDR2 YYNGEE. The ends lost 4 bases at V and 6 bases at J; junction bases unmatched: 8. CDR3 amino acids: CASSPRLAGVTEQYF. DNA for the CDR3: TGTGCCAGCAGCCCCCGACTAGCGGGAGTAACCGAGCAGTACTTC.

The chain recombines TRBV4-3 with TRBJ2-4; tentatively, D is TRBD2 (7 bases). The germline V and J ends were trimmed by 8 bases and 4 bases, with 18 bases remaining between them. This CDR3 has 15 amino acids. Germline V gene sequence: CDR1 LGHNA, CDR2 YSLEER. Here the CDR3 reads CASVEGGKSKNIQYF. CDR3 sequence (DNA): TGCGCCAGCGTCGAGGGGGGGAAGTCGAAAAACATTCAGTACTTC.

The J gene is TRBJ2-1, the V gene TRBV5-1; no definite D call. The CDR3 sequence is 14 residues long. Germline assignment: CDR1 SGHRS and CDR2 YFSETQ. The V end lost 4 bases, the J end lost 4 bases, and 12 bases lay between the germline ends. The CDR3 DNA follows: TGCGCCAGCAGCCTAAGGGTTTCTTACAATGAGCAGTTCTTC. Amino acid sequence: CASSLRVSYNEQFF.

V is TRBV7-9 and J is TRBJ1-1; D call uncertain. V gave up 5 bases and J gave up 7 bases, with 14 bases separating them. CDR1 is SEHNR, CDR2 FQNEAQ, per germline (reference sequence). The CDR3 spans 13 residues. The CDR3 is CASSISLVGEAFF. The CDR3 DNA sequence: TGTGCCAGCAGCATAAGCTTGGTCGGTGAAGCTTTCTTT.

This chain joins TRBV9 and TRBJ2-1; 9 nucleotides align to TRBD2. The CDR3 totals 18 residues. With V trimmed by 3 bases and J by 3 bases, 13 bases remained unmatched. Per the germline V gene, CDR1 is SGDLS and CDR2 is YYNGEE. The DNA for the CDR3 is TGTGCCAGCAGCGGCCCCAAAATAGCGGGAGTTGTCTACAATGAGCAGTTCTTC. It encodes CASSGPKIAGVVYNEQFF.

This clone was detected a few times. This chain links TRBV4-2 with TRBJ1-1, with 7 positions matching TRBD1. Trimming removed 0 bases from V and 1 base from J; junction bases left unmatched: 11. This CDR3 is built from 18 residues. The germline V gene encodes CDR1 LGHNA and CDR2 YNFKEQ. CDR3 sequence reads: CASSQDLLPDRANTEAFF. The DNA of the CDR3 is TGTGCCAGCAGCCAAGACCTTCTTCCCGACAGGGCGAACACTGAAGCTTTCTTT.

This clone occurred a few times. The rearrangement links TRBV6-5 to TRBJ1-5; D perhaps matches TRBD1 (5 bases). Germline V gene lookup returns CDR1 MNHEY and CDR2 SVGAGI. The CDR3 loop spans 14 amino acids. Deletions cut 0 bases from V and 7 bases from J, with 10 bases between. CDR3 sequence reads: CASSYSFGGQPQHF. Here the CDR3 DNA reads TGTGCCAGCAGTTACTCTTTCGGGGGACAGCCCCAGCATTTT.

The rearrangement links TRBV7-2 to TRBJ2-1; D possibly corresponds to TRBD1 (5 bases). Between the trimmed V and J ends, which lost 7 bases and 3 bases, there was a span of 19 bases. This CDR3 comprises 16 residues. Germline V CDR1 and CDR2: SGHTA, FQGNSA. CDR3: CASINQIFDSYNEQFF. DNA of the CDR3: TGTGCCAGCATAAACCAAATTTTCGACAGCTACAATGAGCAGTTCTTC.

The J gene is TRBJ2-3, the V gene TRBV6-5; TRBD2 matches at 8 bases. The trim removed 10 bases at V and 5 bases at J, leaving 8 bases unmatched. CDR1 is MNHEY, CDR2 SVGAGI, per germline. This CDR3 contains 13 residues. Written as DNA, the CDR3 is TGTGCCACGAAGATAGCGGGGAGAGATACGCAGTATTTT. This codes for CATKIAGRDTQYF.

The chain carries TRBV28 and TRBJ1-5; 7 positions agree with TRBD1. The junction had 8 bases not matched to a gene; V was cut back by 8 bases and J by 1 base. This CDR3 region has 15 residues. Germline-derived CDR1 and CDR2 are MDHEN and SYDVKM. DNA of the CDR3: TGTGCCAGCGGATGGGGACAGCGCAGCAATCAGCCCCAGCATTTT. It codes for CASGWGQRSNQPQHF. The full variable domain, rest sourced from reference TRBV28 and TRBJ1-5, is DVKVTQSSRYLVKRTGEKVFLECVQDMDHENMFWYRQDPGLGLRLIYFSYDVKMKEKGDIPEGYSVSREKKERFSLILESASTNQTSMYLCASGWGQRSNQPQHFGDGTRLSIL.

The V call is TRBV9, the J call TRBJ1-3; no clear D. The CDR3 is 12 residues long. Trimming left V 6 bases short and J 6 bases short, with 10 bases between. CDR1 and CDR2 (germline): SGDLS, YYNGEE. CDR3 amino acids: CASTGRQNTIYF. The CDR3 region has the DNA TGTGCCAGCACCGGACGACAAAACACCATATATTTT.